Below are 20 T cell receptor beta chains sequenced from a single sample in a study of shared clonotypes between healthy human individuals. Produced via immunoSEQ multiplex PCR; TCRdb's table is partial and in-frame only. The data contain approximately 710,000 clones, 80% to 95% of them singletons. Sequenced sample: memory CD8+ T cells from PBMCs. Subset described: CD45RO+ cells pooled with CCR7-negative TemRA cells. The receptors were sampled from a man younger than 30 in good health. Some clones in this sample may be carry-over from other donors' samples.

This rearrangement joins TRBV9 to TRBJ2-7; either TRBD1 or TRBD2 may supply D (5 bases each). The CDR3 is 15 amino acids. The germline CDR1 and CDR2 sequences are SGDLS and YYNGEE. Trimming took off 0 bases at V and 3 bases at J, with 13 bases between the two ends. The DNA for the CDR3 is TGTGCCAGCAGCGTAGCAGGGAGAGCGGACTACGAGCAGTACTTC. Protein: CASSVAGRADYEQYF.

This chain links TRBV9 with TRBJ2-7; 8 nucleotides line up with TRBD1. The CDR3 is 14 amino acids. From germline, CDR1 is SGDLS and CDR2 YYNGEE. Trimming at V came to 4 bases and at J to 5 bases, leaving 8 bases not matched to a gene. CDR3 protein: CASSRSDRVHEQYF. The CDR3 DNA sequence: TGTGCCAGCAGCAGATCGGACAGGGTCCACGAGCAGTACTTC.

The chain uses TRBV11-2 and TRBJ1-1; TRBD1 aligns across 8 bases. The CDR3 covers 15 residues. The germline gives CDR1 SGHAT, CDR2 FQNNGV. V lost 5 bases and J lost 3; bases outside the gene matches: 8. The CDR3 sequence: CASSPGQGRDTEAFF. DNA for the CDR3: TGTGCCAGCAGCCCCGGACAGGGACGGGACACTGAAGCTTTCTTT.

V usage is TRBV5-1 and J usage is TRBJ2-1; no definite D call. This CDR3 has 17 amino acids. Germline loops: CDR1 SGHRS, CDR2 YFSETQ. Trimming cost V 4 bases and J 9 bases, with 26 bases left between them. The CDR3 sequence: CASSPAFRKGTLREQFF. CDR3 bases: TGCGCCAGCAGCCCCGCGTTTAGGAAGGGTACTCTTCGTGAGCAGTTCTTC. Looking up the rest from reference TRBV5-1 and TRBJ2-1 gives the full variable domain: KAGVTQTPRYLIKTRGQQVTLSCSPISGHRSVSWYQQTPGQGLQFLFEYFSETQRNKGNFPGRFSGRQFSNSRSEMNVSTLELGDSALYLCASSPAFRKGTLREQFFGPGTRLTVL.

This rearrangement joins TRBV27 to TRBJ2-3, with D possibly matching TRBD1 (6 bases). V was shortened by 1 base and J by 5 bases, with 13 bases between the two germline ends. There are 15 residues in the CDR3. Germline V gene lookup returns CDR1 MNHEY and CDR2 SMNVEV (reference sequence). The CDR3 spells CASSLWQGIGDTQYF. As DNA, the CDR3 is TGTGCCAGCAGTTTATGGCAGGGGATTGGAGATACGCAGTATTTT.

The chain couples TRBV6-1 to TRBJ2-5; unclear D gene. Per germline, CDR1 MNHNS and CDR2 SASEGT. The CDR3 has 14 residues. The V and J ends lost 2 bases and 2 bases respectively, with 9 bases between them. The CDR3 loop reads CASSEPRDQETQYF. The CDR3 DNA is TGTGCCAGCAGTGAACCAAGGGATCAAGAGACCCAGTACTTC.

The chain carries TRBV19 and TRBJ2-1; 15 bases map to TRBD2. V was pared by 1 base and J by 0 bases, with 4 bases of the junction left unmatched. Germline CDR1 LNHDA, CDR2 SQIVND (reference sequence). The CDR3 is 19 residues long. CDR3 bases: TGTGCCAGTAGTATAGTGGGACTAGCGGGAGGTCACTCCTACAATGAGCAGTTCTTC. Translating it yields CASSIVGLAGGHSYNEQFF.

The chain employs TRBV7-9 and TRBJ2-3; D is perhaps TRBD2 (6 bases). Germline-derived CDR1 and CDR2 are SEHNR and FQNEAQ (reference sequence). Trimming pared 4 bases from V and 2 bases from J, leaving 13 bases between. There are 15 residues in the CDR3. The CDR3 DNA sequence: TGTGCCAGCAGCTACACCGGACTACACACAGATACGCAGTATTTT. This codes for CASSYTGLHTDTQYF.

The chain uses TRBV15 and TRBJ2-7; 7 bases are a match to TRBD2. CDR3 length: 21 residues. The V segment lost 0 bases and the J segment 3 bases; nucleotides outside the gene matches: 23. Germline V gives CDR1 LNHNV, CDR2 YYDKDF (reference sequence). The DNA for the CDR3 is TGTGCCACCAGCAGAGATCTCCCCCGGTGGGAGCGGGACGCTTTTCACTACGAGCAGTACTTC. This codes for CATSRDLPRWERDAFHYEQYF.

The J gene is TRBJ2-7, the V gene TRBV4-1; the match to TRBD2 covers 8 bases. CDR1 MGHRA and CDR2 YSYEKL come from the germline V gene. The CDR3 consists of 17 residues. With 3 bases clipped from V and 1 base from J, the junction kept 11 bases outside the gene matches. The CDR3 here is CASSQQADGRASYEQYF. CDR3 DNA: TGCGCCAGCAGCCAGCAGGCGGACGGGAGGGCATCCTACGAGCAGTACTTC.

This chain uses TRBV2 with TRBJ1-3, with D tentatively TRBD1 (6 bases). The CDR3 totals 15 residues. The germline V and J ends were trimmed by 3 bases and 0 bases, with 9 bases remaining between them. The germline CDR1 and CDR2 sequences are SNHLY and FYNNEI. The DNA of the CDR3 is TGTGCCAGCAGTGATGGGGGGCCCTCTGGAAACACCATATATTTT. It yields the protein CASSDGGPSGNTIYF.

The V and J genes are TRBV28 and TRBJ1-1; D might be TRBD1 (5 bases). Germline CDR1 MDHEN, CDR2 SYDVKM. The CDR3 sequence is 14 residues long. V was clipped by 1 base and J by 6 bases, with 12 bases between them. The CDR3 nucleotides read TGTGCCAGCAGTTTATTCGGGAGGGGACCTGAAGCTTTCTTT. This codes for CASSLFGRGPEAFF.

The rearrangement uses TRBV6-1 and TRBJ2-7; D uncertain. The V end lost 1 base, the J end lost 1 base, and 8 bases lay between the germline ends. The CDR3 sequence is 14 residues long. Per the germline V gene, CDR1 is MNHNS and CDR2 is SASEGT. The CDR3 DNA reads TGTGCCAGCAGTGAAGTAATACAATCCTACGAGCAGTACTTC. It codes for CASSEVIQSYEQYF.

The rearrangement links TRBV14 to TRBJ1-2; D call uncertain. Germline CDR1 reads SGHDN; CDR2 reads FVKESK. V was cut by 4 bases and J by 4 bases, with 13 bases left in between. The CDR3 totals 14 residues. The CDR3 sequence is CASSPRRFTYGYTF. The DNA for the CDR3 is TGTGCCAGCAGCCCCAGGCGATTTACCTATGGCTACACCTTC. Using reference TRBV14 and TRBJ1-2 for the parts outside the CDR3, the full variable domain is EAGVTQFPSHSVIEKGQTVTLRCDPISGHDNLYWYRRVMGKEIKFLLHFVKESKQDESGMPNNRFLAERTGGTYSTLKVQPAELEDSGVYFCASSPRRFTYGYTFGSGTRLTVV.

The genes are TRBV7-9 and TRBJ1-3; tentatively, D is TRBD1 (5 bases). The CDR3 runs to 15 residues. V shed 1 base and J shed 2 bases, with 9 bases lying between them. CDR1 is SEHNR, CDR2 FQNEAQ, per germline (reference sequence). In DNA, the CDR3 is TGTGCCAGCAGCTTAGTCGGGGGGACTGGAAACACCATATATTTT. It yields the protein CASSLVGGTGNTIYF.

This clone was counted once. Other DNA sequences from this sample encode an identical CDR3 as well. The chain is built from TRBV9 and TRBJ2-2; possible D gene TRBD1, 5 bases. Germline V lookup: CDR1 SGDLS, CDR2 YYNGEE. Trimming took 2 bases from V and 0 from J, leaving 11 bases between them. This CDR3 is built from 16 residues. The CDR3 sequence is CASSVSGRANTGELFF. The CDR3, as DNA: TGTGCCAGCAGCGTGTCGGGCAGGGCGAACACCGGGGAGCTGTTTTTT.

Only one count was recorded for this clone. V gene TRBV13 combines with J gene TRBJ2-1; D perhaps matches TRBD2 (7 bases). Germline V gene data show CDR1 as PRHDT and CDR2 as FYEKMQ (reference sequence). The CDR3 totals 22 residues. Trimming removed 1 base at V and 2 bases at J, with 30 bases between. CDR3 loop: CASSLEAGHQEGGGVTYNEQFF. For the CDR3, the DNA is TGTGCCAGCAGCTTAGAAGCAGGTCATCAGGAAGGGGGAGGGGTAACCTACAATGAGCAGTTCTTC.

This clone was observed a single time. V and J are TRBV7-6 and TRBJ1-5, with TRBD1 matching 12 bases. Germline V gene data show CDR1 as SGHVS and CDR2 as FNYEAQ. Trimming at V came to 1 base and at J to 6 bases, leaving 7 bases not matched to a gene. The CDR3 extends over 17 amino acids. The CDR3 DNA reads TGTGCCAGCAGCTTAGATACCGGGACAGGGGGCGGTCAGCCCCAGCATTTT. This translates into CASSLDTGTGGGQPQHF.

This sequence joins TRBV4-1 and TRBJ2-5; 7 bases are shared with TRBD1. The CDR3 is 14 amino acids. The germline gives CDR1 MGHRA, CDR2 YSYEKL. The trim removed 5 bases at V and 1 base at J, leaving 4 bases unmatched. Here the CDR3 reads CASSERTGQETQYF. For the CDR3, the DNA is TGCGCCAGCAGCGAACGGACAGGCCAAGAGACCCAGTACTTC.

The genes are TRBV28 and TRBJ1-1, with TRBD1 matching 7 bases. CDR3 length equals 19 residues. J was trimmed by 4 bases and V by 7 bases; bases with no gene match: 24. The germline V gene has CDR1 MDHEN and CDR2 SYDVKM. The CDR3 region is CASKVSRFQTGLTGTEAFF. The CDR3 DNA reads TGTGCCAGCAAAGTGAGTCGCTTCCAGACAGGGCTCACTGGCACTGAAGCTTTCTTT. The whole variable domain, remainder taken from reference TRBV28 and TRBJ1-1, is DVKVTQSSRYLVKRTGEKVFLECVQDMDHENMFWYRQDPGLGLRLIYFSYDVKMKEKGDIPEGYSVSREKKERFSLILESASTNQTSMYLCASKVSRFQTGLTGTEAFFGQGTRLTVV.